This T cell receptor beta chain comes out of a study of OX40 agonist ivuxolimab in advanced cancers. This table comes from immunoSEQ multiplex PCR, and its TCRdb copy is limited to in-frame clones, with some not included. The sample has roughly 100,000 clones; around 96% are singletons. This specimen consisted of CD4+ or CD8+ T cells sorted from blood, obtained in a trial of the OX40 agonist ivuxolimab. The clonotype comes from an adult with an advanced solid tumor such as melanoma, head and neck, liver or kidney cancer.

For the CDR3, the DNA is TGTGCCAGCCAGCCCTTGGCCCACACTGAAGCTTTCTTT. Translated, it gives CASQPLAHTEAFF. The rearrangement links TRBV27 to TRBJ1-1, with D hard to call. Trimming stripped 8 bases from V and 3 bases from J, with 13 bases between. This CDR3 comprises 13 residues. Germline V gives CDR1 MNHEY, CDR2 SMNVEV (reference sequence).